These 25 T cell receptor beta chains came from one sample sequenced in a study of shared clonotypes between healthy human individuals. Some clones are missing from TCRdb's copy, which holds only in-frame ones; the method was immunoSEQ multiplex PCR. The repertoire includes 850,000 to 1,200,000 clones, around 75% of them detected once, and over 1.3% sits in the top ten. Sequencing was done on a sample of memory CD4+ T cells sorted from blood. Subset here: CD45RA-negative fraction. Every receptor here comes from a young man in good health.

This sequence joins TRBV28 and TRBJ2-2; D not certain. Germline CDR1 reads MDHEN; CDR2 reads SYDVKM. Trimming cost V 6 bases and J 6 bases, with 11 bases left between them. CDR3 length: 13 amino acids. In nucleotides, the CDR3 is TGTGCCAGCAGCGCCCCCAAGGCCGGGGAGCTGTTTTTT. This codes for CASSAPKAGELFF.

This chain links TRBV6-5 with TRBJ2-7, with TRBD2 matching over 13 bases. Germline CDR1 MNHEY, CDR2 SVGAGI. With 4 bases clipped from V and 5 bases from J, the junction kept 5 bases outside the gene matches. This CDR3 contains 15 residues. Written as DNA, the CDR3 is TGTGCCAGCAGTTCCCGGACTAGCGGGAGCCACGAGCAGTACTTC. Amino acids: CASSSRTSGSHEQYF.

V is TRBV18 and J is TRBJ1-2, with D maybe TRBD1 (5 bases). Between the trimmed V and J ends, which lost 3 bases and 4 bases, there was a span of 15 bases. The CDR3 runs 15 residues. CDR1 is KGHSH, CDR2 LQKENI, per germline. The CDR3 DNA is TGTGCCAGCTCACCCACATCCGGGGGACCCTATGGCTACACCTTC. Encoded protein: CASSPTSGGPYGYTF.

This clone was seen more than once but under ten times. The rearrangement links TRBV6-5 to TRBJ1-5; 7 nucleotides match TRBD1. CDR1 MNHEY and CDR2 SVGAGI come from the germline V gene. Trimming cost V 5 bases and J 3 bases; bases outside gene matches: 4. This CDR3 region has 14 residues. The CDR3 DNA sequence: TGTGCCAGCAGTCGTGACAGGGACAATCAGCCCCAGCATTTT. This codes for CASSRDRDNQPQHF.

The chain recombines TRBV6-1 with TRBJ2-7; D gene ambiguous. Germline V gene data show CDR1 as MNHNS and CDR2 as SASEGT. The CDR3 extends over 16 amino acids. V was cut by 4 bases and J by 5 bases, with 21 bases left in between. The CDR3 DNA follows: TGTGCCAGCAGTGCTGGCACGGTCATGAGAGTGGACGAGCAGTACTTC. Encoded protein: CASSAGTVMRVDEQYF.

This clone was recorded a few times. V is TRBV27 and J is TRBJ1-1, with D possibly matching TRBD1 (5 bases). CDR1 is MNHEY, CDR2 SMNVEV, per germline (reference sequence). With 6 bases removed from V and 4 bases from J, the gap between germline ends came to 15 bases. The CDR3 covers 14 residues. The CDR3 here is CASRPFRQGTEAFF. The CDR3 DNA reads TGTGCCAGCAGACCGTTTAGGCAGGGCACTGAAGCTTTCTTT.

Worth noting for this clone: The same CDR3 can be traced to other DNA sequences in this sample. The chain uses TRBV5-4 and TRBJ2-5; D perhaps matches TRBD2 (6 bases). There are 13 residues in the CDR3. From germline, CDR1 is SGHNT and CDR2 YYREEE (reference sequence). Trimming took off 2 bases at V and 2 bases at J, with 7 bases between the two ends. CDR3 protein: CASSLGLQETQYF. DNA for the CDR3: TGTGCCAGCAGCTTAGGACTACAAGAGACCCAGTACTTC.

This sequence joins TRBV6-1 and TRBJ1-5, with D unresolved. The CDR3 has 15 amino acids. V was clipped by 2 bases and J by 5 bases, with 13 bases between them. Germline V CDR1 and CDR2: MNHNS, SASEGT. Here the CDR3 DNA reads TGTGCCAGCAGTGAACTTGGGTCAGCCCATCAGCCCCAGCATTTT. The encoded protein is CASSELGSAHQPQHF.

The chain couples TRBV5-5 to TRBJ1-5; TRBD1 aligns across 11 bases. The CDR3 is 15 amino acids. Germline V gene sequence: CDR1 SGHKS, CDR2 YYEKEE (reference sequence). Unmatched junction bases numbered 5, after V lost 3 bases and J lost 6 bases. The CDR3: CASSSWTGGGQPQHF. In DNA, the CDR3 is TGTGCCAGCAGCTCCTGGACAGGGGGCGGTCAGCCCCAGCATTTT.

V and J are TRBV2 and TRBJ1-2; tentatively, D is TRBD1 (6 bases). Per the germline V gene, CDR1 is SNHLY and CDR2 is FYNNEI. V lost 8 bases and J 4 bases, leaving 14 bases between the germline ends. The CDR3 spans 13 residues. The CDR3 loop reads CASLIGQSYGYTF. The DNA of the CDR3 is TGTGCCAGCCTTATCGGACAGAGCTATGGCTACACCTTC.

This clone is a singleton in its sample. The V call is TRBV30, the J call TRBJ1-6; perhaps TRBD1 as D (5 bases). V gave up 4 bases and J gave up 9 bases, with 13 bases separating them. The CDR3 is 13 amino acids. The V gene's germline CDR1 is GTSNPN and CDR2 SVGIG (reference sequence). DNA for the CDR3: TGTGCCTGGACTTCCCAGGGTGGTTCACCCCTCCACTTT. Translation gives CAWTSQGGSPLHF.

The chain recombines TRBV5-1 with TRBJ2-7; D not certain. V was trimmed by 2 bases and J by 5 bases, leaving 8 bases between them. The CDR3 contains 12 residues. Per the germline V gene, CDR1 is SGHRS and CDR2 is YFSETQ. CDR3 sequence: CASSFSPHEQYF. DNA of the CDR3: TGCGCCAGCAGCTTTAGTCCCCACGAGCAGTACTTC.

The rearrangement joins TRBV7-2 to TRBJ2-2, with D unresolved. V lost 2 bases and J 0 bases, leaving 10 bases between the germline ends. This CDR3 comprises 16 residues. Per the germline V gene, CDR1 is SGHTA and CDR2 is FQGNSA. CDR3 nucleotide sequence: TGTGCCAGCAGCTTACAACAGTACGCGAACACCGGGGAGCTGTTTTTT. Its protein product is CASSLQQYANTGELFF.

This clone has only a few counts. V and J are TRBV6-5 and TRBJ1-1, with a weak D call TRBD1 (6 bases). CDR1 and CDR2 from the germline V gene are MNHEY and SVGAGI. The CDR3 loop spans 14 amino acids. V lost 6 bases and J lost 1, with 12 bases in between. CDR3 sequence: CASSGRGGNTEAFF. In nucleotides, the CDR3 is TGTGCCAGCAGCGGGCGAGGGGGGAACACTGAAGCTTTCTTT.

V is TRBV21-1 and J is TRBJ2-1; the table calls TRBD2, which could not be checked here. TRBV21-1 is shown as a pseudogene. The CDR3 has 16 amino acids. The CDR3 coding sequence is TGTGCCAGCAGCAAAGGTCCCCGGCCTAGGAGCAATGAGCAGTTCTTC. This encodes CASSKGPRPRSNEQFF.

This clone occurred many times. J is TRBJ2-3 and V is TRBV19, with 8 bases aligning to TRBD2. The germline CDR1 and CDR2 sequences are LNHDA and SQIVND (reference sequence). The V gene end was trimmed by 5 bases and the J gene end by 3 bases; junction bases not matched to a gene: 13. The CDR3 contains 17 residues. The CDR3 region has the DNA TGTGCCAGTAGTTCGCGGACTAGCAAAGATGGGACAGATACGCAGTATTTT. This gives the protein CASSSRTSKDGTDTQYF.

The table lists this clone with a count of one. For the CDR3, the DNA is TGTGCCATCAGTGAGTCGGACAGGCAAGAGACCCAGTACTTC. Translated, it gives CAISESDRQETQYF. The V call is TRBV10-3, the J call TRBJ2-5, with TRBD1 matching 7 bases. The CDR3 totals 14 residues. J was trimmed by 2 bases and V by 0 bases; bases with no gene match: 0. CDR1 ENHRY and CDR2 SYGVKD come from the germline V gene.

Remarks on this clone: This may be a read error, as it is one base from a much larger clone. The chain is built from TRBV28 and TRBJ1-2; D is ambiguous. There are 11 residues in the CDR3. V lost 8 bases, J lost 0 bases, and 4 bases lay in between. In germline, CDR1 is MDHEN, CDR2 SYDVKM. CDR3 coding DNA: TGTGCCAGCGAGGCTAACTATGGCTACACCTTC. Its translation: CASEANYGYTF.

J is TRBJ1-4 and V is TRBV19, with 9 bases identical to TRBD1. The germline V gene has CDR1 LNHDA and CDR2 SQIVND (reference sequence). J was trimmed by 0 bases and V by 8 bases; bases with no gene match: 7. The CDR3 totals 16 residues. CDR3 in DNA: TGTGCCAGTTCAGGACAGGGGTTTGCAACTAATGAAAAACTGTTTTTT. Translation: CASSGQGFATNEKLFF.

This chain joins TRBV5-1 and TRBJ2-7, with D possibly TRBD1 on 5 matching bases. V dropped 4 bases and J dropped 0 bases, with 11 bases sitting between them. This CDR3 comprises 14 residues. The germline CDR1 and CDR2 sequences are SGHRS and YFSETQ. CDR3 nucleotide sequence: TGCGCCAGCAGCCTAGGGGTGCCCTCCTACGAGCAGTACTTC. Translating it yields CASSLGVPSYEQYF.

The chain joins TRBV7-9 to TRBJ2-7, with 9 bases fitting TRBD1. The CDR3 covers 14 residues. In germline, CDR1 is SEHNR, CDR2 FQNEAQ (reference sequence). Unmatched junction bases numbered 7, after V lost 5 bases and J lost 5 bases. The CDR3 spells CASSEWTGVNEQYF. DNA of the CDR3: TGTGCCAGCAGCGAGTGGACAGGGGTGAACGAGCAGTACTTC.

This chain joins TRBV5-1 and TRBJ2-5; 11 bases map to TRBD2. Germline lookup yields CDR1 SGHRS and CDR2 YFSETQ. The CDR3 covers 18 residues. V was pared by 0 bases and J by 2 bases, with 9 bases of the junction left unmatched. CDR3 loop: CASSLANLAGGGQETQYF. The CDR3, as DNA: TGCGCCAGCAGCTTGGCCAATCTAGCGGGGGGCGGACAAGAGACCCAGTACTTC. Combining the CDR3 with reference TRBV5-1 and TRBJ2-5 gives the whole variable domain KAGVTQTPRYLIKTRGQQVTLSCSPISGHRSVSWYQQTPGQGLQFLFEYFSETQRNKGNFPGRFSGRQFSNSRSEMNVSTLELGDSALYLCASSLANLAGGGQETQYFGPGTRLLVL.

The chain employs TRBV6-5 and TRBJ2-7, with D unclear. CDR1 is MNHEY, CDR2 SVGAGI, per germline. V lost 4 bases and J lost 1, with 11 bases in between. The CDR3 contains 14 residues. The CDR3 nucleotides are TGTGCCAGCAGTTTAACTTGGACGTCCTACGAGCAGTACTTC. Its protein is CASSLTWTSYEQYF.

This clone came up once. The CDR3 region is CASTLSLYTQYF. For the CDR3, the DNA is TGTGCCAGCACCCTTAGTTTGTATACGCAGTATTTT. V gene TRBV2 combines with J gene TRBJ2-3; D not certain. CDR3 length: 12 amino acids. V was pared by 7 bases and J by 7 bases, with 12 bases between. From germline, CDR1 is SNHLY and CDR2 FYNNEI.

The rearrangement joins TRBV2 to TRBJ1-5; D is uncertain. The CDR3 loop spans 15 amino acids. In germline, CDR1 is SNHLY, CDR2 FYNNEI. With 7 bases removed from V and 0 bases from J, the gap between germline ends came to 13 bases. CDR3 sequence reads: CASKSQPNSNQPQHF. In DNA form, the CDR3 reads TGTGCCAGCAAGAGCCAGCCTAATAGCAATCAGCCCCAGCATTTT.